The 32 T cell receptor beta chains listed next were all sequenced from one sample in a study of T-cell reconstitution after alpha-beta-depleted transplantation in children (TCRdb year 2016). The treatment or condition label of this sample denotes: allogeneic hematopoietic cell transplantation with graft depleted of TCRalphabeta T cells and CD19 B cells. Library prep was done by PCR. TCRdb records Illumina HiSeq 2500 as the sequencer. To normalize quantification of the TCRbeta repertoire, the TCR libraries were built with molecular barcoding that relied on unique molecular identifiers. In-frame beta chains were kept once TCRdb had trimmed the public reads at Q25 with fastp and called clones with MiXCR. Identical CDR3 proteins give one entry, which carries the most common genes and DNA. In all, the sample holds some 110,000 distinct CDR3 sequences, and approximately 10% of those were seen once. The ten largest clones capture 30% to 35% of the sample.

The sample consisted of PBMCs, taken before TCRalphabeta/CD19-depleted stem cell transplant. These receptors came from a boy aged 2-9 years with acute lymphoblastic leukemia, due to receive a stem cell transplant.

On this clonotype itself: A much larger clone differs from this one at a single base, so this may be a read error. The chain links TRBV7-2 to TRBJ2-3; D possibly corresponds to TRBD1 (6 bases). The CDR3 is 13 amino acids. V was pared by 4 bases and J by 5 bases, with 10 bases between. Germline-derived CDR1 and CDR2 are SGHTA and FQGNSA. CDR3 loop: CASSWDKGDTQYF. For the CDR3, the DNA is TGTGCCAGCAGCTGGGACAAGGGAGATACGCAGTATTTT.

This clonotype occurred many times. The chain recombines TRBV12-3 or TRBV12-4 with TRBJ2-7; 11 bases match TRBD2. After removal of 5 bases from V and 6 bases from J, the junction contained 9 bases not matched to a gene. The CDR3 runs 15 residues. In DNA form, the CDR3 reads TGTGCCAGCAGTCCCATAGCGGGAGGGCGTTTCGAGCAGTACTTC. Its protein is CASSPIAGGRFEQYF.

The table lists this clonotype with many counts. The rearrangement uses TRBV4-1 and TRBJ2-3, with D perhaps matching TRBD2 (5 bases). V was pared by 2 bases and J by 4 bases, with 16 bases between. The CDR3 has 16 residues. Germline loops: CDR1 MGHRA, CDR2 YSYEKL. CDR3 region: CASSQITGNSADTQYF. The DNA of the CDR3 is TGCGCCAGCAGCCAAATAACCGGGAACAGCGCAGATACGCAGTATTTT.

This clonotype was counted a few times. The V call is TRBV20-1, the J call TRBJ1-1; D perhaps matches TRBD1 (6 bases). Deletions cut 0 bases from V and 3 bases from J, with 8 bases between. This CDR3 spans 13 amino acids. Germline CDR1 reads DFQATT; CDR2 reads SNEGSKA (reference sequence). CDR3 protein: CSARDPGDTEAFF. CDR3 DNA sequence: TGCAGTGCTAGAGATCCAGGGGACACTGAAGCTTTCTTT.

The chain recombines TRBV30 with TRBJ1-1, with D possibly TRBD1 on 5 matching bases. The length of the CDR3 is 10 residues. Germline CDR1 and CDR2: GTSNPN and SVGIG (reference sequence). The CDR3 DNA sequence: TGTGCGGGGGGGGAGCGGGGAGCTTTCTTT. This gives the protein CAGGERGAFF.

This chain links TRBV18 with TRBJ2-2, with TRBD1 matching 10 bases. Germline CDR1 is KGHSH and CDR2 is LQKENI. CDR3 length: 17 amino acids. V trimming: 1 base; J trimming: 0 bases; junction bases outside the gene matches: 2. As DNA, the CDR3 is TGTGCCAGCTCACCACGGACAGGGGGAACGAACACCGGGGAGCTGTTTTTT. Its translation: CASSPRTGGTNTGELFF.

This clonotype was detected a few times. This sequence joins TRBV5-1 and TRBJ2-7; the match to TRBD2 covers 9 bases. The V and J ends lost 0 bases and 2 bases, in that order; junction bases with no gene match: 15. CDR3 length equals 19 residues. From germline, CDR1 is SGHRS and CDR2 YFSETQ. CDR3 DNA: TGCGCCAGCAGCTTGGAGCCAGGGGGAGTAGGCGGGAGGGCCTACGAGCAGTACTTC. Protein: CASSLEPGGVGGRAYEQYF.

This clonotype was observed a few times. The CDR3 DNA is TGCAGTGCTAGACCCCACGTCTACGAGCAGTACTTC. It yields the protein CSARPHVYEQYF. V usage is TRBV20-1 and J usage is TRBJ2-7; D gene uncertain. The CDR3 sequence is 12 residues long. V was shortened by 2 bases and J by 3 bases, with 8 bases between the two germline ends. Germline CDR1 DFQATT, CDR2 SNEGSKA (reference sequence).

Only a few counts were recorded for this clonotype. The gene calls are TRBV7-6 and TRBJ2-1; 9 bases align to TRBD2. Per germline, CDR1 SGHVS and CDR2 FNYEAQ. This CDR3 region has 19 residues. The trim removed 1 base at V and 4 bases at J, leaving 14 bases unmatched. The CDR3 DNA reads as TGTGCCAGCAGCTTAGTCTGGCGGGAGGGTCCCTCGGGGTACAATGAGCAGTTCTTC. Its protein is CASSLVWREGPSGYNEQFF.

The chain has TRBV5-5 and TRBJ2-7, with D unclear. Trimming removed 2 bases at V and 5 bases at J, with 8 bases between. The CDR3 runs 12 residues. Germline V gene data show CDR1 as SGHKS and CDR2 as YYEKEE (reference sequence). The CDR3 DNA follows: TGTGCCAGCAGCTTTTGGGGTAACGAGCAGTACTTC. It codes for CASSFWGNEQYF.

This clonotype has a count of ten or more. This chain connects TRBV20-1 to TRBJ2-2; no firm D call. The CDR3 extends over 12 amino acids. Trimming left V 5 bases short and J 4 bases short, with 8 bases between. The germline gives CDR1 DFQATT, CDR2 SNEGSKA (reference sequence). The CDR3 sequence: CSARATTGELFF. The CDR3 bases are TGCAGTGCTCGAGCTACCACCGGGGAGCTGTTTTTT.

This clonotype appeared a few times. This chain uses TRBV6-1 with TRBJ2-7; TRBD1 aligns across 8 bases. Per germline, CDR1 MNHNS and CDR2 SASEGT. The CDR3 covers 15 residues. With V trimmed by 6 bases and J by 2 bases, 9 bases remained unmatched. The CDR3 bases are TGTGCCAGCAGGACCGGGACAGGTGTCCCCTACGAGCAGTACTTC. Translated: CASRTGTGVPYEQYF.

This clonotype has a count of ten or more. V is TRBV20-1 and J is TRBJ2-7, with D uncertain. Trimming pared 7 bases from V and 5 bases from J, leaving 9 bases between. This CDR3 is 10 amino acids long. Per the germline V gene, CDR1 is DFQATT and CDR2 is SNEGSKA (reference sequence). CDR3 in DNA: TGCAGTGTTGGCTGGGACGAGCAGTACTTC. Translating it yields CSVGWDEQYF.

This clonotype occurred a few times. The chain carries TRBV10-2 and TRBJ2-4, with TRBD1 matching over 8 bases. Germline trimming cut 7 bases from V and 5 bases from J; bases unmatched to any gene: 7. The CDR3 extends over 14 amino acids. CDR1 and CDR2 from the germline V gene are WSHSY and SAAADI. The CDR3 sequence: CASTKDRVQNIQYF. CDR3 nucleotides: TGCGCCAGCACGAAGGACAGGGTCCAAAACATTCAGTACTTC.

The chain is built from TRBV6-5 and TRBJ1-1; D is possibly TRBD1 (5 bases). V lost 5 bases and J 5 bases, leaving 21 bases between the germline ends. Germline loops: CDR1 MNHEY, CDR2 SVGAGI. The CDR3 loop spans 16 amino acids. The CDR3 spells CASSLSWVGDATEAFF. The CDR3 DNA follows: TGTGCCAGCAGTCTCTCGTGGGTGGGGGACGCTACTGAAGCTTTCTTT.

The rearrangement joins TRBV2 to TRBJ1-6; 7 bases agree with TRBD1. Looked up from germline, CDR1 is SNHLY and CDR2 is FYNNEI. This CDR3 is built from 14 residues. V shed 6 bases and J 7 bases; nucleotides not matched to a gene: 6. The CDR3 DNA sequence: TGTGCCAGCAGCCCGGGACAGAGGAATTCACCCCTCCACTTT. It translates to CASSPGQRNSPLHF.

This clonotype was seen a handful of times. CDR3: CSADRGTASEQYF. DNA of the CDR3: TGCAGTGCTGATCGTGGAACAGCGAGCGAGCAGTACTTC. This chain joins TRBV20-1 and TRBJ2-7; D unresolved. The germline V gene encodes CDR1 DFQATT and CDR2 SNEGSKA (reference sequence). There are 13 residues in the CDR3. Trimming left V 5 bases short and J 6 bases short, with 17 bases between.

This clonotype occurred a few times. The rearrangement uses TRBV4-1 and TRBJ2-7, with 9 positions matching TRBD2. V was pared by 3 bases and J by 4 bases, with 7 bases of the junction left unmatched. There are 15 residues in the CDR3. CDR1 and CDR2 (germline): MGHRA, YSYEKL. The CDR3 sequence is CASSQFSGRQYEQYF. CDR3 nucleotides: TGCGCCAGCAGCCAGTTTAGCGGGAGACAGTACGAGCAGTACTTC.

This clonotype was recorded at least ten times. The chain has TRBV5-1 and TRBJ2-5; the match to TRBD1 covers 9 bases. The CDR3 loop spans 16 amino acids. With V trimmed by 2 bases and J by 5 bases, 10 bases remained unmatched. Germline loops: CDR1 SGHRS, CDR2 YFSETQ. In DNA, the CDR3 is TGCGCCAGCAGCTTACAGGGGGCGGGATGGAAGGAGACCCAGTACTTC. Residues: CASSLQGAGWKETQYF.

V usage is TRBV4-1 and J usage is TRBJ1-1; D is perhaps TRBD1 (5 bases). This CDR3 region has 14 residues. V lost 3 bases, J lost 5 bases, and 13 bases lay in between. CDR1 is MGHRA and CDR2 is YSYEKL in the germline V gene. The CDR3 DNA sequence: TGCGCCAGCAGCCACCGCGGACAAGGGACTGAAGCTTTCTTT. Residues: CASSHRGQGTEAFF.

This clonotype was seen at least ten times. This chain uses TRBV5-1 with TRBJ2-3; D might be TRBD2 (5 bases). The V end was cut by 0 bases, the J end by 3 bases, with 20 bases between. This CDR3 is built from 18 residues. Per germline, CDR1 SGHRS and CDR2 YFSETQ. Here the CDR3 reads CASSLEGPWGVRTDTQYF. CDR3 nucleotide sequence: TGCGCCAGCAGCTTGGAAGGCCCCTGGGGAGTGAGGACAGATACGCAGTATTTT.

J is TRBJ2-7 and V is TRBV6-1; 16 bases are shared with TRBD2. The length of the CDR3 is 16 residues. The ends lost 6 bases at V and 4 bases at J; junction bases unmatched: 6. Germline V gene lookup returns CDR1 MNHNS and CDR2 SASEGT. DNA for the CDR3: TGTGCCAGCAGAGCGGGACTAGCGGGAGGGCCTTACGAGCAGTACTTC. This gives the protein CASRAGLAGGPYEQYF.

The genes are TRBV7-6 and TRBJ2-7; 9 nucleotides line up with TRBD2. The CDR3 length is 16 residues. The junction had 8 bases not matched to a gene; V was cut back by 3 bases and J by 2 bases. From germline, CDR1 is SGHVS and CDR2 FNYEAQ. The CDR3 protein is CASSFEGAGGPYEQYF. In DNA form, the CDR3 reads TGTGCCAGCAGCTTTGAGGGGGCGGGAGGGCCCTACGAGCAGTACTTC.

This clonotype has a count of ten or more. V is TRBV12-3 or TRBV12-4 and J is TRBJ1-2; D is unclear. This CDR3 region has 11 residues. Trimming took 5 bases from V and 4 from J, leaving 5 bases between them. The CDR3: CASSDFYGYTF. CDR3 nucleotide sequence: TGTGCCAGCAGTGACTTCTATGGCTACACCTTC.

This clonotype came up many times. The chain joins TRBV7-6 to TRBJ2-7; 7 bases match TRBD2. This CDR3 is built from 17 residues. V lost 1 base to trimming and J lost 0 bases; unmatched junction nucleotides: 9. Germline V lookup: CDR1 SGHVS, CDR2 FNYEAQ. CDR3 residues: CASSLGPSSGSSYEQYF. The CDR3 DNA sequence: TGTGCCAGCAGCTTAGGGCCCTCTAGCGGTAGCTCCTACGAGCAGTACTTC.

The chain employs TRBV14 and TRBJ1-2; 8 nucleotides agree with TRBD1. Germline loops: CDR1 SGHDN, CDR2 FVKESK. The length of the CDR3 is 13 residues. V dropped 6 bases and J dropped 3; count of bases not matched to a gene: 3. The CDR3 DNA follows: TGTGCCAGCAGTGAACAGGGGGACTATGGCTACACCTTC. It encodes CASSEQGDYGYTF.

This clonotype was recorded a few times. J is TRBJ2-1 and V is TRBV18, with 8 bases aligning to TRBD1. The CDR3 sequence is 16 residues long. The junction had 7 bases not matched to a gene; V was cut back by 3 bases and J by 3 bases. Germline CDR1 and CDR2: KGHSH and LQKENI. The CDR3 sequence is CASSPVTGDGYNEQFF. As DNA, the CDR3 is TGTGCCAGCTCACCCGTGACAGGGGACGGCTACAATGAGCAGTTCTTC.

This chain links TRBV5-1 with TRBJ2-7, with TRBD1 matching 7 bases. The CDR3 runs 15 residues. Germline lookup yields CDR1 SGHRS and CDR2 YFSETQ. After removal of 2 bases from V and 7 bases from J, the junction contained 12 bases not matched to a gene. Written as DNA, the CDR3 is TGCGCCAGCAGCTTCACGGACAGGACTCCGAGGGAGCAGTACTTC. Translation: CASSFTDRTPREQYF.

This chain joins TRBV5-1 and TRBJ2-7; 10 bases are a match to TRBD2. The CDR3 sequence is 18 residues long. With V trimmed by 4 bases and J by 3 bases, 16 bases remained unmatched. The V gene's germline CDR1 is SGHRS and CDR2 YFSETQ. The chain's CDR3 is CASSPPSAIAGGSYEQYF. The CDR3 DNA reads TGCGCCAGCAGCCCCCCGAGTGCTATAGCGGGAGGTAGCTACGAGCAGTACTTC. Combining the CDR3 with reference TRBV5-1 and TRBJ2-7 gives the whole variable domain KAGVTQTPRYLIKTRGQQVTLSCSPISGHRSVSWYQQTPGQGLQFLFEYFSETQRNKGNFPGRFSGRQFSNSRSEMNVSTLELGDSALYLCASSPPSAIAGGSYEQYFGPGTRLTVT.

The chain recombines TRBV5-1 with TRBJ2-1; 9 positions match TRBD2. The CDR3 runs 16 residues. Germline CDR1 SGHRS, CDR2 YFSETQ. Trimming took 9 bases from V and 3 from J; bases not matched to a gene: 13. The CDR3 here is CATRFSGSRFYNEQFF. The CDR3 nucleotides are TGCGCCACCCGATTTAGCGGGAGCCGGTTCTACAATGAGCAGTTCTTC.

This clonotype was seen at least ten times. This chain joins TRBV5-1 and TRBJ1-2; D might be TRBD1 (6 bases). The V end lost 0 bases, the J end lost 7 bases, and 19 bases lay between the germline ends. CDR3 size: 16 residues. Germline V gene sequence: CDR1 SGHRS, CDR2 YFSETQ. The CDR3 sequence: CASSLVGGREVPGYTF. For the CDR3, the DNA is TGCGCCAGCAGCTTGGTCGGGGGGCGCGAAGTCCCTGGCTACACCTTC. Drawing the rest from reference TRBV5-1 and TRBJ1-2, the complete variable domain is KAGVTQTPRYLIKTRGQQVTLSCSPISGHRSVSWYQQTPGQGLQFLFEYFSETQRNKGNFPGRFSGRQFSNSRSEMNVSTLELGDSALYLCASSLVGGREVPGYTFGSGTRLTVV.

The table lists this clonotype with many counts. The rearrangement links TRBV7-9 to TRBJ2-3, with D unclear. CDR1 and CDR2 (germline): SEHNR, FQNEAQ (reference sequence). The CDR3 is made up of 11 amino acids. Trimming cost V 3 bases and J 6 bases, with 4 bases left between them. CDR3 residues: CASSLEDTQYF. CDR3 nucleotides: TGTGCCAGCAGCTTGGAGGATACGCAGTATTTT.